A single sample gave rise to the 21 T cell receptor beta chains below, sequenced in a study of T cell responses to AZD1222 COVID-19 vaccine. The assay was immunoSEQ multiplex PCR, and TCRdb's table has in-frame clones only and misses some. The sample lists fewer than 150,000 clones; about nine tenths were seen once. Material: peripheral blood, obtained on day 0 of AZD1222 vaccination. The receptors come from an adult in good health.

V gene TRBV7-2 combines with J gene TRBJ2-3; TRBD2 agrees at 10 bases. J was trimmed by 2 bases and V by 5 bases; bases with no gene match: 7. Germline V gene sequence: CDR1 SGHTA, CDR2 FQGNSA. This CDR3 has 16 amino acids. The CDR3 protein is CASSLSGGANTDTQYF. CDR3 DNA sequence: TGTGCCAGCAGCCTGAGCGGGGGGGCCAACACAGATACGCAGTATTTT.

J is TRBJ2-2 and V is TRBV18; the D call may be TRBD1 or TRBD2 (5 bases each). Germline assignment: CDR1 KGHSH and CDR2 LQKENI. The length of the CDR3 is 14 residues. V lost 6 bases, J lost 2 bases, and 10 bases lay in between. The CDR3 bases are TGTGCCAGCTCCCTCGGGGCCAACACCGGGGAGCTGTTTTTT. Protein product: CASSLGANTGELFF. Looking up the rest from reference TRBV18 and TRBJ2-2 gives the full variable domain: NAGVMQNPRHLVRRRGQEARLRCSPMKGHSHVYWYRQLPEEGLKFMVYLQKENIIDESGMPKERFSAEFPKEGPSILRIQQVVRGDSAAYFCASSLGANTGELFFGEGSRLTVL.

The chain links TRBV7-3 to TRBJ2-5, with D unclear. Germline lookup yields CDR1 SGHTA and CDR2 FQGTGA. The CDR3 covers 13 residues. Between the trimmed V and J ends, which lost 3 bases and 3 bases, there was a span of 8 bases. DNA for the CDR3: TGTGCCAGCAGCTTTCGTGTTAAAGAGACCCAGTACTTC. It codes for CASSFRVKETQYF. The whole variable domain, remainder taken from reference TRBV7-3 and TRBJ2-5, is GAGVSQTPSNKVTEKGKYVELRCDPISGHTALYWYRQSLGQGPEFLIYFQGTGAADDSGLPNDRFFAVRPEGSVSTLKIQRTERGDSAVYLCASSFRVKETQYFGPGTRLLVL.

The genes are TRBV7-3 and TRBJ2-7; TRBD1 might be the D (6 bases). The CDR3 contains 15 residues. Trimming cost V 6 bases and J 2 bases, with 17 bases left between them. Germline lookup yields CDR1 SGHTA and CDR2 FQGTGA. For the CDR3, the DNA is TGTGCCAGCAGTAGGGGTGGGGGCGAGGCCTACGAGCAGTACTTC. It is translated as CASSRGGGEAYEQYF.

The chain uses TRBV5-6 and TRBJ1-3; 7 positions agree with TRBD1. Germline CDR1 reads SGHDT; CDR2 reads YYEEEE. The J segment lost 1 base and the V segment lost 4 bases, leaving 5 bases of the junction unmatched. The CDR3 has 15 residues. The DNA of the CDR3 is TGTGCCAGCAGCAGTCCGACAGGGTCTGGAAACACCATATATTTT. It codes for CASSSPTGSGNTIYF.

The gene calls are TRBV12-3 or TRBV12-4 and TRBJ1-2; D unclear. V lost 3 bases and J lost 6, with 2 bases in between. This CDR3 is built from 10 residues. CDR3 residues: CASSFNGYTF. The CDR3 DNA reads TGTGCCAGCAGTTTTAATGGCTACACCTTC.

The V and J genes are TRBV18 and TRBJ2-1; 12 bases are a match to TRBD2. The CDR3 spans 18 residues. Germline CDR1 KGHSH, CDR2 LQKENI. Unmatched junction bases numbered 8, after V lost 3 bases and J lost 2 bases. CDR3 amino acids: CASSPSLAGGPTYNEQFF. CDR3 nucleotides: TGTGCCAGCTCACCTTCCCTAGCGGGGGGGCCCACCTACAATGAGCAGTTCTTC.

The CDR3 nucleotides read TGTGCCAGCACCCGGGGTCCGACCTACGAGCAGTACTTC. This gives the protein CASTRGPTYEQYF. This chain uses TRBV7-3 with TRBJ2-7; perhaps TRBD2 as D (5 bases). The ends were cut back, 7 bases at V and 2 bases at J, with 12 bases in the middle. The germline CDR1 and CDR2 sequences are SGHTA and FQGTGA. The CDR3 is made up of 13 amino acids.

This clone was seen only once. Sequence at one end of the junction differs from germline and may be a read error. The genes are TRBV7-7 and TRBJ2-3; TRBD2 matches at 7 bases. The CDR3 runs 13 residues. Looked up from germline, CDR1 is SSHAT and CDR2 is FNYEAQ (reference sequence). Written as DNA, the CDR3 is TGTGCTAGCAGCTTTGACTGGGAGGGCGAGCAGTATTTT. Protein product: CASSFDWEGEQYF.

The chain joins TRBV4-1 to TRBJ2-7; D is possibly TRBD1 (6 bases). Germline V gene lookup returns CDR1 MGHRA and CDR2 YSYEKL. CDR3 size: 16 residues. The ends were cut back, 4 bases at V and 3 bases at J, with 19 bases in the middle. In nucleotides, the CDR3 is TGCGCCAGCAGCCCTGGACAGTCCTATAAGATCTACGAGCAGTACTTC. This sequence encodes CASSPGQSYKIYEQYF.

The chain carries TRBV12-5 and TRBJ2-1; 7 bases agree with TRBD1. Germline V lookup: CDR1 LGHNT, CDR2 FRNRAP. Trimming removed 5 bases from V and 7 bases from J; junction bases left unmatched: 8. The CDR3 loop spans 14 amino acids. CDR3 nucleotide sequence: TGTGCTAGTGGTCCCGGGACAGCGGCAAATGAGCAGTTCTTC. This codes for CASGPGTAANEQFF.

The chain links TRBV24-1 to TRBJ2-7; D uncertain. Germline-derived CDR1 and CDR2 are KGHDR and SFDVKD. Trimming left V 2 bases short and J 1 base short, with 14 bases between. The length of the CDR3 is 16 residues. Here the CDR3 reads CATSDSQMPTSYEQYF. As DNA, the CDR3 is TGTGCCACCAGTGATTCACAGATGCCAACGTCCTACGAGCAGTACTTC.

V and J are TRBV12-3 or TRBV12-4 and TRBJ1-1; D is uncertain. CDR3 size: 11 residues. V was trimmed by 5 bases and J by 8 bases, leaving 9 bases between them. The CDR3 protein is CASSAWGEAFF. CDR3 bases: TGTGCCAGCAGTGCGTGGGGAGAAGCTTTCTTT.

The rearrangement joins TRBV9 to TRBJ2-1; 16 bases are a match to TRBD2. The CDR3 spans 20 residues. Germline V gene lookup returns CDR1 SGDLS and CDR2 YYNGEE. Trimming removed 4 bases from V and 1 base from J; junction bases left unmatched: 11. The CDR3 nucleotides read TGTGCCAGCAGCACCCCCGGGACTAGCGGGAGGGCCGGTTCCTACAATGAGCAGTTCTTC. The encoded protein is CASSTPGTSGRAGSYNEQFF.

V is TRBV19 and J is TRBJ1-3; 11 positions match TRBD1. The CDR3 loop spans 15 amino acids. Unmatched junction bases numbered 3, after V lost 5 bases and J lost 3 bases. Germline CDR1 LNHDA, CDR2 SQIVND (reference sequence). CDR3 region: CASSRTGGYGNTIYF. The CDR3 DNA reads TGTGCCAGTAGTCGGACAGGGGGCTATGGAAACACCATATATTTT.

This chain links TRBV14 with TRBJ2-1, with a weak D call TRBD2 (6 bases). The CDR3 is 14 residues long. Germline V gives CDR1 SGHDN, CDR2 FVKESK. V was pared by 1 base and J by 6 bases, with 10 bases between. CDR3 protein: CASSQGSGVNEQFF. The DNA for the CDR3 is TGTGCCAGCAGCCAAGGGTCGGGGGTCAATGAGCAGTTCTTC. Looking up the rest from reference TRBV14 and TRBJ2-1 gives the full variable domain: EAGVTQFPSHSVIEKGQTVTLRCDPISGHDNLYWYRRVMGKEIKFLLHFVKESKQDESGMPNNRFLAERTGGTYSTLKVQPAELEDSGVYFCASSQGSGVNEQFFGPGTRLTVL.

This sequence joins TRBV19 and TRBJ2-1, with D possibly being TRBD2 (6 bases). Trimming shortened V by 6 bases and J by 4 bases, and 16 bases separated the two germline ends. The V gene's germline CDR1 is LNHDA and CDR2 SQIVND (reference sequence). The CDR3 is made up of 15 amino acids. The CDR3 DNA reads TGTGCCAGTAGGCGGCGGGATGCTGGATACAATGAGCAGTTCTTC. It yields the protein CASRRRDAGYNEQFF.

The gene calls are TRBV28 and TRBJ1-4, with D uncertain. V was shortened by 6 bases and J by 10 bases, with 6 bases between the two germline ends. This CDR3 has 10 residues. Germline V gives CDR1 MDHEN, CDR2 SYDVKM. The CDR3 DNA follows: TGTGCCAGCAGAGAAGGAAAACTGTTTTTT. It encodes CASREGKLFF.

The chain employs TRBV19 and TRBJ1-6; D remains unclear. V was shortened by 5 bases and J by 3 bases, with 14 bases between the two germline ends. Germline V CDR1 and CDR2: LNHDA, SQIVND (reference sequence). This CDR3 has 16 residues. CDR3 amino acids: CASSGGSRLYNSPLHF. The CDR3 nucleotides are TGTGCCAGTAGTGGCGGGAGTCGACTCTATAATTCACCCCTCCACTTT. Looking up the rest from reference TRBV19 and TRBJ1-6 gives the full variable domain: DGGITQSPKYLFRKEGQNVTLSCEQNLNHDAMYWYRQDPGQGLRLIYYSQIVNDFQKGDIAEGYSVSREKKESFPLTVTSAQKNPTAFYLCASSGGSRLYNSPLHFGNGTRLTVT.

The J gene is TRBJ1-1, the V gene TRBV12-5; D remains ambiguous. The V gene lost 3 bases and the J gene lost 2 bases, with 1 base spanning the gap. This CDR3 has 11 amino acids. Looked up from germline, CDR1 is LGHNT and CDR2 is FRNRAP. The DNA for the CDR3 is TGTGCTAGTGGTTTTAACACTGAAGCTTTCTTT. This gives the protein CASGFNTEAFF.

The CDR3 protein is CAISDPGLAVLDTQYF. The CDR3 DNA reads TGTGCCATCAGTGACCCGGGACTAGCGGTGTTAGATACGCAGTATTTT. The chain is built from TRBV10-3 and TRBJ2-3, with 11 positions matching TRBD2. The CDR3 is made up of 16 amino acids. In germline, CDR1 is ENHRY, CDR2 SYGVKD. Trimming took 3 bases from V and 5 from J; bases not matched to a gene: 7.